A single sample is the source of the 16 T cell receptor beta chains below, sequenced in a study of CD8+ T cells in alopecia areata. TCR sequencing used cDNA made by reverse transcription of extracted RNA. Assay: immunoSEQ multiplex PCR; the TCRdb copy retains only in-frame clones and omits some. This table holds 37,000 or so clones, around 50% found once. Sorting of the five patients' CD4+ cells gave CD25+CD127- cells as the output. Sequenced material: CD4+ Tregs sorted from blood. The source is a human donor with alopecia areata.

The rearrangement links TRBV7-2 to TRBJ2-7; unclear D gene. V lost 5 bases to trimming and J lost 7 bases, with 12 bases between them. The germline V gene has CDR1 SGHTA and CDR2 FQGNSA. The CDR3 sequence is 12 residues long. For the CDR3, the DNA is TGTGCCAGCAGCCCAACCAGGAGTGAGCAGTACTTC. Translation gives CASSPTRSEQYF.

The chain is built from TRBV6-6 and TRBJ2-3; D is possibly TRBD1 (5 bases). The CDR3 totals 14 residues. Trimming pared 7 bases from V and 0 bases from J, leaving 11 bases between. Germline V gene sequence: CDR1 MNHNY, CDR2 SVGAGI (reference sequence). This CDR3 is CASTYGHSTDTQYF. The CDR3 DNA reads TGTGCCAGCACCTATGGACATAGCACAGATACGCAGTATTTT.

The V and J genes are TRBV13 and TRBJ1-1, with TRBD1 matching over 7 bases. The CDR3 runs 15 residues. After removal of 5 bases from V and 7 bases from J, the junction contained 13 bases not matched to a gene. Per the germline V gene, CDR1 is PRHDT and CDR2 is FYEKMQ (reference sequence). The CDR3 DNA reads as TGTGCCAGCAGCCCCACGAGACAGGGCGTGGGTGAAGCTTTCTTT. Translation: CASSPTRQGVGEAFF.

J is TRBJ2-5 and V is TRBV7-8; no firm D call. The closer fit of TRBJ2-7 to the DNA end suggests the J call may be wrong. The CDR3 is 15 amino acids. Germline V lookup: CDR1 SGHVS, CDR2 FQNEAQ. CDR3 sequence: CASSLPRAGAYEQYF. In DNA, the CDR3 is TGTGCCAGCAGCTTGCCTCGGGCTGGCGCCTACGAGCAGTACTTC.

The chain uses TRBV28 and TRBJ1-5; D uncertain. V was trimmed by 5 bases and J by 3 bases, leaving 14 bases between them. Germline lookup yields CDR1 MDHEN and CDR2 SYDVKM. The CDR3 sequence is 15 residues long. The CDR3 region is CASSGMTPLNQPQHF. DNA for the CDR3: TGTGCCAGCAGTGGGATGACGCCTCTCAATCAGCCCCAGCATTTT.

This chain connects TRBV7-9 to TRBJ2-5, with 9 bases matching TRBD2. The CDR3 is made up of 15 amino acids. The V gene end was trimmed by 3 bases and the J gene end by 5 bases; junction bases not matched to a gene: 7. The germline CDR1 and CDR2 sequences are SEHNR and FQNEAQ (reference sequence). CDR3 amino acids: CASSLYAGGPETQYF. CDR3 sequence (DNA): TGTGCCAGCAGCTTGTACGCGGGAGGGCCCGAGACCCAGTACTTC. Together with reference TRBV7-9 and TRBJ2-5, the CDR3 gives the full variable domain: DTGVSQNPRHKITKRGQNVTFRCDPISEHNRLYWYRQTLGQGPEFLTYFQNEAQLEKSRLLSDRFSAERPKGSFSTLEIQRTEQGDSAMYLCASSLYAGGPETQYFGPGTRLLVL.

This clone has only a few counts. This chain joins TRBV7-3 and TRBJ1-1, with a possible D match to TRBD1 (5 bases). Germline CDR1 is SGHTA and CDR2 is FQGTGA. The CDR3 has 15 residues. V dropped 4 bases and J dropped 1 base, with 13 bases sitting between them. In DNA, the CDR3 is TGTGCCAGCAGCTCGGGCCCAGGGAGGAACACTGAAGCTTTCTTT. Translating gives CASSSGPGRNTEAFF.

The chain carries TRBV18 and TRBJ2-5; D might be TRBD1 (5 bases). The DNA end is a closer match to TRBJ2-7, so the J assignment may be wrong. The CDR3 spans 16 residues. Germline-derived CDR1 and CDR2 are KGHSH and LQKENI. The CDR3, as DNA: TGTGCCAGCTCAAAGAGACAGTCACCTAGGTCCTACGAGCAGTACTTC. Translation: CASSKRQSPRSYEQYF.

CDR3 sequence: CASSSALGVTETQYF. DNA of the CDR3: TGTGCCAGCAGCTCCGCCTTAGGGGTTACGGAGACCCAGTACTTC. V is TRBV7-6 and J is TRBJ2-5; D perhaps matches TRBD1 (5 bases). The CDR3 covers 15 residues. Trimming removed 4 bases from V and 5 bases from J, with 17 bases in between. Germline CDR1 is SGHVS and CDR2 is FNYEAQ.

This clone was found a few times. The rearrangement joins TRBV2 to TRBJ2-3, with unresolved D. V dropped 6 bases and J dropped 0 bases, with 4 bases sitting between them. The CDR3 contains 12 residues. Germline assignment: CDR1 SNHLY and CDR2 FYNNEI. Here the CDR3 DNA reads TGTGCCAGCAGAGCTAGCACAGATACGCAGTATTTT. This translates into CASRASTDTQYF.

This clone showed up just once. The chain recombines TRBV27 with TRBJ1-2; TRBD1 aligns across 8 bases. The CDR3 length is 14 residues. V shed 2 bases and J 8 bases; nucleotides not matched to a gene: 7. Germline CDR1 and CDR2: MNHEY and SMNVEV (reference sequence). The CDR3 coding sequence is TGTGCCAGCAGTTTACAGGGCAGGGGGCCCGGCTACACCTTC. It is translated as CASSLQGRGPGYTF.

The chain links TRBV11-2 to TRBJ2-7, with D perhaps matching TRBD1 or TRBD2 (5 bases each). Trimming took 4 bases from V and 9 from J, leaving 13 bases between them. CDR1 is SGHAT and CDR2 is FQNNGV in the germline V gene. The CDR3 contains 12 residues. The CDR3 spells CASSSRDRGQYF. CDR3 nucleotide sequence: TGTGCCAGCAGCTCCCGGGACCGCGGGCAGTACTTC.

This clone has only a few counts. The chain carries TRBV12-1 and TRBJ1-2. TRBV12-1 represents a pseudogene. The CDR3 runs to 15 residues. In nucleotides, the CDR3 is TGTGCCAGCAGCTCTCCGGGACTATCTCGTGGAGGCTACACCTTC. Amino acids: CASSSPGLSRGGYTF.

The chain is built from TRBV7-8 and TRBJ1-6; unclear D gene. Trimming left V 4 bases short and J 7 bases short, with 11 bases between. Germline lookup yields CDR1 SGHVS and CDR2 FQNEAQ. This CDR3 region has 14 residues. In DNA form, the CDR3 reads TGTGCCAGCAGCTCAGATAGAGGAAATTCACCCCTCCACTTT. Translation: CASSSDRGNSPLHF. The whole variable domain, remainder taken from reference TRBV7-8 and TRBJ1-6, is GAGVSQSPRYKVAKRGQDVALRCDPISGHVSLFWYQQALGQGPEFLTYFQNEAQLDKSGLPSDRFFAERPEGSVSTLKIQRTQQEDSAVYLCASSSDRGNSPLHFGNGTRLTVT.

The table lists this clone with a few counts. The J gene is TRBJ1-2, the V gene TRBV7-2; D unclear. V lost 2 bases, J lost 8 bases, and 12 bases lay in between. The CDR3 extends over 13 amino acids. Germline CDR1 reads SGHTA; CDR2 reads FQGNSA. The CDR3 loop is CASSLTQNSGYTF. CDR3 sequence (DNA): TGTGCCAGCAGCTTAACACAGAATAGCGGCTACACCTTC.

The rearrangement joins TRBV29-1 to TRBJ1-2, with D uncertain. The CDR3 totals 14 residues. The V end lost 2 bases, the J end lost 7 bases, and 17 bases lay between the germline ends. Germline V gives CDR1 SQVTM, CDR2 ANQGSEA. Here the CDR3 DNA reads TGCAGCGTTGAAAACGGCGGGAGTCGGATTGGCTACACCTTC. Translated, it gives CSVENGGSRIGYTF. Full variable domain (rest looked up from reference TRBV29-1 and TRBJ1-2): SAVISQKPSRDICQRGTSLTIQCQVDSQVTMMFWYRQQPGQSLTLIATANQGSEATYESGFVIDKFPISRPNLTFSTLTVSNMSPEDSSIYLCSVENGGSRIGYTFGSGTRLTVV.